This T cell receptor beta chain was captured in a study of T cells after posttransplantation cyclophosphamide. Profiling relied on immunoSEQ multiplex PCR, and the TCRdb table lists in-frame clones only, not all of them. Among 7,500 to 10,000 clones, roughly 80% were seen once, and the ten largest hold roughly 15%. V dropped 5 bases and J dropped 3 bases, with 11 bases sitting between them. Germline assignment: CDR1 SGHTA and CDR2 FQGTGA. CDR3 size: 13 residues. Busulfan-fludarabine conditioning, marrow transplant, and cyclophosphamide on days +3 and +4 were administered. Findings and limits, study-wide: Blood and skin or GI T cell repertoires showed limited TRB overlap. Later post-transplant blood repertoires were often dominated by donor CD8+ memory clones. After PTCy, TRB diversity resembled that of CNI/methotrexate controls.

A word on this clone: The antigen remains undetermined.

The rearrangement uses TRBV7-3 and TRBJ2-7; TRBD2 is a possible D gene (5 bases). The sample was PBMCs, taken roughly 250 weeks after a stem cell transplant with posttransplant cyclophosphamide. The sequence was collected from a female patient between 40 and 50 years old who received an allogeneic stem cell transplant from a related donor, was CMV-positive, and had no GVHD. Among the T cells, some may be from the graft donor. The CDR3 here is CASSPAGGYEQYF. The CDR3 region has the DNA TGTGCCAGCAGCCCTGCAGGAGGCTACGAGCAGTACTTC. Filled out from reference TRBV7-3 and TRBJ2-7, the complete variable domain reads GAGVSQTPSNKVTEKGKYVELRCDPISGHTALYWYRQSLGQGPEFLIYFQGTGAADDSGLPNDRFFAVRPEGSVSTLKIQRTERGDSAVYLCASSPAGGYEQYFGPGTRLTVT.